A selection of T cell receptor beta chains follows, all from one sample in a study of blood T cell repertoires in COVID-19. Method: immunoSEQ multiplex PCR; TCRdb's copy keeps in-frame clones and lacks some. This sample has 65,000 to 95,000 clones, with around 80% found just once. The sample was peripheral blood. Every receptor here comes from a man aged 55 to 70 with COVID-19, enrolled during active disease. Both conserved end residues are part of each CDR3. Fields, in order: J gene, V gene, CDR3 protein.

j_call: TRBJ2-3
v_call: TRBV7-3
cdr3_aa: CASSRRQGTDTQYF

j_call: TRBJ1-5
v_call: TRBV7-2
cdr3_aa: CASSLAEYRDVHF

j_call: TRBJ1-1
v_call: TRBV10-3
cdr3_aa: CAISGPQGGYGTEAFF

j_call: TRBJ1-5
v_call: TRBV12-3/TRBV12-4
cdr3_aa: CASAGANNQPQHF

j_call: TRBJ2-1
v_call: TRBV13
cdr3_aa: CASSLEGATYNEQFF

j_call: TRBJ2-7
v_call: TRBV30
cdr3_aa: CAWSLRGGVKYEQYF

j_call: TRBJ2-1
v_call: TRBV19
cdr3_aa: CASSTTRSSYNEQFF

j_call: TRBJ2-2
v_call: TRBV6-6
cdr3_aa: CASRTGNTGELFF

j_call: TRBJ1-2
v_call: TRBV5-1
cdr3_aa: CASRTDSVGRYGYTF

j_call: TRBJ2-1
v_call: TRBV14
cdr3_aa: CASSQDWGDEQFF

j_call: TRBJ2-2
v_call: TRBV7-3
cdr3_aa: CASSLRGKANTGELFF

j_call: TRBJ2-7
v_call: TRBV7-9
cdr3_aa: CASSSSDPRRSYEQYF

j_call: TRBJ2-1
v_call: TRBV7-6
cdr3_aa: CASSLEIGGSSYNEQFF

j_call: TRBJ1-2
v_call: TRBV3-1/TRBV3-2
cdr3_aa: CASSPAGAGYGYTF

j_call: TRBJ2-2
v_call: TRBV6-6
cdr3_aa: CASVAGLNTGELFF

j_call: TRBJ1-2
v_call: TRBV11-2
cdr3_aa: CATPRGFGYTF

j_call: TRBJ2-7
v_call: TRBV6-6
cdr3_aa: CASTGSRGRFEQYF

j_call: TRBJ2-2
v_call: TRBV5-4
cdr3_aa: CASGRDRNTGELFF

j_call: TRBJ1-6
v_call: TRBV7-2
cdr3_aa: CASSPRGNNSPLHF

j_call: TRBJ2-7
v_call: TRBV5-1
cdr3_aa: CASSLVGGEQYF

j_call: TRBJ2-6
v_call: TRBV29-1
cdr3_aa: CSVGGTGANVLTF

j_call: TRBJ2-1
v_call: TRBV9
cdr3_aa: CASSPAGSSYNEQFF

j_call: TRBJ2-1
v_call: TRBV9
cdr3_aa: CASSGGTVNEQFF

j_call: TRBJ2-7
v_call: TRBV6-4
cdr3_aa: CASSGHHRIQGAPPYEQYF

j_call: TRBJ1-2
v_call: TRBV11-2
cdr3_aa: CASSPMRGNYGYTF

j_call: TRBJ2-7
v_call: TRBV5-4
cdr3_aa: CASSLQGLAYEQYF

j_call: TRBJ2-7
v_call: TRBV19
cdr3_aa: CASSSLPGQGGEQYF

j_call: TRBJ2-1
v_call: TRBV6-4
cdr3_aa: CATSGLRGNEQFF

j_call: TRBJ2-7
v_call: TRBV5-1
cdr3_aa: CASSDTYEQYF

j_call: TRBJ1-1
v_call: TRBV18
cdr3_aa: CASSPPGQVDTEAFF

j_call: TRBJ2-5
v_call: TRBV3-1/TRBV3-2
cdr3_aa: CASSPRLVETQYF